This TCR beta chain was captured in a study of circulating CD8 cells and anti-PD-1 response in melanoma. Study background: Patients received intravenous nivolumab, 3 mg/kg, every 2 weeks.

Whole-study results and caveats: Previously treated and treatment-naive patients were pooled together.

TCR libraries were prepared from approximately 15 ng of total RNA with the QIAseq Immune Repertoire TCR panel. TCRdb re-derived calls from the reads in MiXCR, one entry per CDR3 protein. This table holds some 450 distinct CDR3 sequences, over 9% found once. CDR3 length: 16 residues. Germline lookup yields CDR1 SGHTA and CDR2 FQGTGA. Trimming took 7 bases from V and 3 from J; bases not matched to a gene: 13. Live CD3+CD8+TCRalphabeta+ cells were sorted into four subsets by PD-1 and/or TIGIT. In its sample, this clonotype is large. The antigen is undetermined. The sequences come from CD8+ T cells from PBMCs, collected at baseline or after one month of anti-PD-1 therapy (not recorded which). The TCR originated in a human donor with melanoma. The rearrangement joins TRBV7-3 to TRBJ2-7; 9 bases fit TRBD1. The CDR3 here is CASIGEPGQGGYEQYF. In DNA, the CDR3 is TGTGCCAGCATCGGCGAACCGGGACAGGGAGGCTACGAGCAGTACTTC.